These 28 T cell receptor beta chains originate from one sample sequenced in a study of a mutant IDH1 vaccine in newly diagnosed glioma. Generated by immunoSEQ multiplex PCR, the TCRdb table keeps only in-frame clones and is missing some. This table has approximately 62,000 clones, around 80% appearing once. The antigens these receptors bind are not known. Sample time point: week 35, safety follow-up. Mutant IDH1 20-mer peptide, at 300 ug, made up each vaccine dose, with topical imiquimod. Sequences were derived from PBMCs, sampled from a glioma patient whose treatment included an IDH1 peptide vaccine. The receptors shown here come from a man aged 25-40 years with glioma.

This chain connects TRBV28 to TRBJ2-3; D gene unclear. Between the trimmed V and J ends, which lost 3 bases and 5 bases, there was a span of 9 bases. The CDR3 loop spans 13 amino acids. Germline CDR1 MDHEN, CDR2 SYDVKM. The CDR3 loop reads CASSFRLVDTQYF. CDR3 nucleotides: TGTGCCAGCAGTTTTCGTCTAGTAGATACGCAGTATTTT.

The chain has TRBV12-5 and TRBJ1-3, with D perhaps matching TRBD1 (6 bases). V was cut by 10 bases and J by 0 bases, with 7 bases left in between. CDR3 size: 12 residues. CDR1 LGHNT and CDR2 FRNRAP come from the germline V gene. DNA of the CDR3: TGTGCTACAGGGGACTCTGGAAACACCATATATTTT. It encodes CATGDSGNTIYF.

This clone was found a few times. The chain employs TRBV21-1 and TRBJ1-1; the D call TRBD1 from the table was never checked on the DNA. TRBV21-1 is a pseudogene segment. The CDR3 is made up of 15 amino acids. Written as DNA, the CDR3 is TGTGCCAGCAGCGGGCAGGCAGGGGTACACACTGAAGCTTTCTTT. Translated, it gives CASSGQAGVHTEAFF.

Written as DNA, the CDR3 is TGCGCCAGCAGCCAAGAGGAGGGGCTGCTAAATCAGCCCCAGCATTTT. It codes for CASSQEEGLLNQPQHF. The chain employs TRBV4-1 and TRBJ1-5; a possible D gene is TRBD1 (5 bases). The germline CDR1 and CDR2 sequences are MGHRA and YSYEKL. V was shortened by 0 bases and J by 4 bases, with 13 bases between the two germline ends. This CDR3 contains 16 residues.

V and J are TRBV5-6 and TRBJ2-2; tentative D call: TRBD1 (6 bases). Germline CDR1 reads SGHDT; CDR2 reads YYEEEE. Trimming stripped 1 base from V and 8 bases from J, with 12 bases between. CDR3 length: 14 amino acids. The CDR3 sequence: CASSLLPGQGELFF. In DNA, the CDR3 is TGTGCCAGCAGCTTGTTGCCTGGACAGGGGGAGCTGTTTTTT. The entire variable domain, with the rest obtained from reference TRBV5-6 and TRBJ2-2, is as follows: DAGVTQSPTHLIKTRGQQVTLRCSPKSGHDTVSWYQQALGQGPQFIFQYYEEEERQRGNFPDRFSGHQFPNYSSELNVNALLLGDSALYLCASSLLPGQGELFFGEGSRLTVL.

The genes are TRBV10-3 and TRBJ2-7, with D hard to call. The CDR3 extends over 11 amino acids. Germline V gene lookup returns CDR1 ENHRY and CDR2 SYGVKD. Trimming removed 2 bases at V and 5 bases at J, with 4 bases between. CDR3 sequence (DNA): TGTGCCATCAGTGAGCTTAACGAGCAGTACTTC. Its translation: CAISELNEQYF.

The rearrangement joins TRBV19 to TRBJ1-3; D is unclear. V dropped 5 bases and J dropped 3 bases, with 8 bases sitting between them. This CDR3 comprises 13 residues. The germline V gene encodes CDR1 LNHDA and CDR2 SQIVND (reference sequence). The CDR3 is CASSVLHGNTIYF. In DNA, the CDR3 is TGTGCCAGTAGTGTACTCCATGGAAACACCATATATTTT. Filled out from reference TRBV19 and TRBJ1-3, the complete variable domain reads DGGITQSPKYLFRKEGQNVTLSCEQNLNHDAMYWYRQDPGQGLRLIYYSQIVNDFQKGDIAEGYSVSREKKESFPLTVTSAQKNPTAFYLCASSVLHGNTIYFGEGSWLTVV.

The gene calls are TRBV5-4 and TRBJ1-1, with D possibly TRBD1 on 5 matching bases. This CDR3 region has 14 residues. Trimming took off 3 bases at V and 4 bases at J, with 13 bases between the two ends. Germline-derived CDR1 and CDR2 are SGHNT and YYREEE (reference sequence). The CDR3 here is CASSSWGGGTEAFF. The CDR3 DNA reads TGTGCCAGCAGCTCCTGGGGTGGGGGCACTGAAGCTTTCTTT.

The chain has TRBV27 and TRBJ2-5, with D uncertain. The CDR3 loop spans 14 amino acids. V shed 6 bases and J shed 2 bases, with 13 bases lying between them. Per germline, CDR1 MNHEY and CDR2 SMNVEV (reference sequence). The DNA for the CDR3 is TGTGCCAGCAGCCCTACGGTAGTACAAGAGACCCAGTACTTC. Translated, it gives CASSPTVVQETQYF.

CDR3 coding DNA: TGTGCCAGCAGTTACTCGGTGGACACCGGGGAGCTGTTTTTT. This encodes CASSYSVDTGELFF. The V call is TRBV6-6, the J call TRBJ2-2; D uncertain. Trimming left V 0 bases short and J 3 bases short, with 5 bases between. Per germline, CDR1 MNHNY and CDR2 SVGAGI (reference sequence). CDR3 length: 14 amino acids.

The chain couples TRBV30 to TRBJ1-5; D is perhaps TRBD1 (6 bases). This CDR3 comprises 14 residues. CDR1 is GTSNPN and CDR2 is SVGIG in the germline V gene (reference sequence). The germline V and J ends were trimmed by 0 bases and 7 bases, with 13 bases remaining between them. The chain's CDR3 is CAWSVGAGVQPQHF. The CDR3 coding sequence is TGTGCCTGGAGTGTAGGGGCAGGGGTGCAGCCCCAGCATTTT.

This clone has only one observation. This chain uses TRBV18 with TRBJ2-1; maybe TRBD1 (6 bases). The ends were cut back, 4 bases at V and 0 bases at J, with 19 bases in the middle. Germline V gene lookup returns CDR1 KGHSH and CDR2 LQKENI. The CDR3 sequence is 18 residues long. Here the CDR3 DNA reads TGTGCCAGCTCACAAGGGGAGCCCGGGACATTCTCCTACAATGAGCAGTTCTTC. The encoded protein is CASSQGEPGTFSYNEQFF. The whole variable domain, filled in from reference TRBV18 and TRBJ2-1, reads NAGVMQNPRHLVRRRGQEARLRCSPMKGHSHVYWYRQLPEEGLKFMVYLQKENIIDESGMPKERFSAEFPKEGPSILRIQQVVRGDSAAYFCASSQGEPGTFSYNEQFFGPGTRLTVL.

The chain combines TRBV2 with TRBJ2-1; TRBD1 aligns across 9 bases. After removal of 0 bases from V and 8 bases from J, the junction contained 8 bases not matched to a gene. Per the germline V gene, CDR1 is SNHLY and CDR2 is FYNNEI. The CDR3 extends over 16 amino acids. As DNA, the CDR3 is TGTGCCAGCAGTGAAGCGCTGGGACAGGGTTTCTATGAGCAGTTCTTC. Translation: CASSEALGQGFYEQFF.

The rearrangement links TRBV6-5 to TRBJ1-3, with D unresolved. V dropped 4 bases and J dropped 3 bases, with 13 bases sitting between them. This CDR3 is built from 15 residues. The germline V gene has CDR1 MNHEY and CDR2 SVGAGI. CDR3: CASSFERGGGNTIYF. For the CDR3, the DNA is TGTGCCAGCAGTTTTGAACGGGGAGGTGGAAACACCATATATTTT.

The gene calls are TRBV11-3 and TRBJ1-5; D remains unclear. Germline loops: CDR1 SGHNT, CDR2 YENEEA. V gave up 5 bases and J gave up 9 bases, with 14 bases separating them. The CDR3 spans 13 residues. The CDR3 here is CASSTHLRWPQHF. In DNA, the CDR3 is TGTGCCAGCAGCACCCATCTTCGATGGCCCCAGCATTTT.

The chain recombines TRBV7-2 with TRBJ2-2; the match to TRBD2 covers 8 bases. Germline V gives CDR1 SGHTA, CDR2 FQGNSA. The V gene end was trimmed by 0 bases and the J gene end by 6 bases; junction bases not matched to a gene: 6. This CDR3 is built from 16 residues. The chain's CDR3 is CASSLAIAGRAGELFF. CDR3 sequence (DNA): TGTGCCAGCAGCTTAGCGATAGCGGGGAGGGCCGGGGAGCTGTTTTTT. The whole variable domain, remainder taken from reference TRBV7-2 and TRBJ2-2, is GAGVSQSPSNKVTEKGKDVELRCDPISGHTALYWYRQSLGQGLEFLIYFQGNSAPDKSGLPSDRFSAERTGGSVSTLTIQRTQQEDSAVYLCASSLAIAGRAGELFFGEGSRLTVL.

The rearrangement joins TRBV10-3 to TRBJ2-3; D might be TRBD2 (7 bases). The CDR3 consists of 15 residues. The germline gives CDR1 ENHRY, CDR2 SYGVKD. V was pared by 1 base and J by 1 base, with 9 bases between. The CDR3 protein is CAISEWGGRTDTQYF. The CDR3 DNA is TGTGCCATCAGTGAGTGGGGGGGGCGCACAGATACGCAGTATTTT.

The sample holds a few counts of this clone. The genes are TRBV19 and TRBJ1-1; 11 nucleotides agree with TRBD1. This CDR3 contains 15 residues. Germline CDR1 is LNHDA and CDR2 is SQIVND (reference sequence). The V and J ends lost 5 bases and 4 bases, in that order; junction bases with no gene match: 6. The CDR3 nucleotides are TGTGCCAGTAGTCGAGGGGGGACAGGGGGCACTGAAGCTTTCTTT. It translates to CASSRGGTGGTEAFF. Filled out from reference TRBV19 and TRBJ1-1, the complete variable domain reads DGGITQSPKYLFRKEGQNVTLSCEQNLNHDAMYWYRQDPGQGLRLIYYSQIVNDFQKGDIAEGYSVSREKKESFPLTVTSAQKNPTAFYLCASSRGGTGGTEAFFGQGTRLTVV.

V gene TRBV7-9 combines with J gene TRBJ1-2; TRBD1 is a possible D gene (6 bases). CDR1 is SEHNR and CDR2 is FQNEAQ in the germline V gene (reference sequence). The CDR3 has 17 amino acids. Deletions cut 3 bases from V and 7 bases from J, with 24 bases between. CDR3 nucleotide sequence: TGTGCCAGCAGCTTCTCACCGACAGGCGACAGCCTAAGTGGCTACACCTTC. It codes for CASSFSPTGDSLSGYTF.

This sequence joins TRBV19 and TRBJ1-4; D gene unclear. The germline gives CDR1 LNHDA, CDR2 SQIVND (reference sequence). The CDR3 is 13 residues long. V lost 6 bases and J lost 5, with 10 bases in between. In DNA, the CDR3 is TGTGCCAGTAGGGACGGAACAAATGAAAAACTGTTTTTT. It encodes CASRDGTNEKLFF.

V usage is TRBV28 and J usage is TRBJ1-3, with TRBD1 as a possible D gene (6 bases). Trimming took 5 bases from V and 0 from J, leaving 11 bases between them. Germline CDR1 MDHEN, CDR2 SYDVKM. The CDR3 is made up of 15 amino acids. CDR3 region: CASSPTGSSGNTIYF. The CDR3, as DNA: TGTGCCAGCAGTCCAACAGGGAGCTCTGGAAACACCATATATTTT.

This clone was picked up one time. This chain connects TRBV2 to TRBJ2-3; D uncertain. This CDR3 has 12 residues. Per the germline V gene, CDR1 is SNHLY and CDR2 is FYNNEI. Trimming cost V 5 bases and J 2 bases, with 5 bases left between them. CDR3 sequence (DNA): TGTGCCAGCAGTCGCTCCACAGATACGCAGTATTTT. It codes for CASSRSTDTQYF.

The gene calls are TRBV7-8 and TRBJ1-2, with TRBD1 matching over 9 bases. V lost 1 base, J lost 4 bases, and 7 bases stayed unmatched. Germline CDR1 SGHVS, CDR2 FQNEAQ. This CDR3 has 16 amino acids. CDR3 nucleotide sequence: TGTGCCAGCAGCTTAGGTCCTGGACAGGGGTCCTATGGCTACACCTTC. Translated, it gives CASSLGPGQGSYGYTF. Combining the CDR3 with reference TRBV7-8 and TRBJ1-2 gives the whole variable domain GAGVSQSPRYKVAKRGQDVALRCDPISGHVSLFWYQQALGQGPEFLTYFQNEAQLDKSGLPSDRFFAERPEGSVSTLKIQRTQQEDSAVYLCASSLGPGQGSYGYTFGSGTRLTVV.

This clone came up once. The chain is built from TRBV19 and TRBJ2-7; D possibly corresponds to TRBD2 (5 bases). V was shortened by 4 bases and J by 3 bases, with 10 bases between the two germline ends. The length of the CDR3 is 13 residues. From germline, CDR1 is LNHDA and CDR2 SQIVND (reference sequence). CDR3 DNA sequence: TGTGCCAGTAGTACTAGCATCGACTACGAGCAGTACTTC. It specifies CASSTSIDYEQYF.

The V and J genes are TRBV19 and TRBJ2-7; no firm D call. V was cut by 3 bases and J by 0 bases, with 12 bases left in between. CDR1 LNHDA and CDR2 SQIVND come from the germline V gene (reference sequence). The CDR3 is made up of 15 amino acids. The CDR3 DNA follows: TGTGCCAGTAGTATCGCAGGAAAGAGCTCCTACGAGCAGTACTTC. This translates into CASSIAGKSSYEQYF.

The sample holds a few counts of this clone. The rearrangement joins TRBV4-2 to TRBJ1-1; D gene uncertain. Trimming took off 5 bases at V and 3 bases at J, with 7 bases between the two ends. CDR1 is LGHNA, CDR2 YNFKEQ, per germline. This CDR3 region has 12 residues. CDR3 protein: CASSGPYTEAFF. CDR3 DNA: TGTGCCAGCAGCGGACCATACACTGAAGCTTTCTTT.

Only a few counts were recorded for this clone. The V gene is TRBV5-4, the J gene TRBJ1-1; D is possibly TRBD1 (5 bases). This CDR3 spans 12 amino acids. The V gene's germline CDR1 is SGHNT and CDR2 YYREEE (reference sequence). Trimming pared 0 bases from V and 9 bases from J, leaving 9 bases between. CDR3 sequence reads: CASSLEDRKAFF. In DNA form, the CDR3 reads TGTGCCAGCAGCTTGGAAGACAGAAAAGCTTTCTTT.

The rearrangement joins TRBV6-6 to TRBJ2-1; 7 bases align to TRBD2. Germline V gene data show CDR1 as MNHNY and CDR2 as SVGAGI (reference sequence). The CDR3 contains 15 residues. The ends lost 6 bases at V and 0 bases at J; junction bases unmatched: 5. CDR3 sequence reads: CASSLGGVSYNEQFF. CDR3 bases: TGTGCCAGCAGCCTGGGGGGGGTCTCCTACAATGAGCAGTTCTTC.